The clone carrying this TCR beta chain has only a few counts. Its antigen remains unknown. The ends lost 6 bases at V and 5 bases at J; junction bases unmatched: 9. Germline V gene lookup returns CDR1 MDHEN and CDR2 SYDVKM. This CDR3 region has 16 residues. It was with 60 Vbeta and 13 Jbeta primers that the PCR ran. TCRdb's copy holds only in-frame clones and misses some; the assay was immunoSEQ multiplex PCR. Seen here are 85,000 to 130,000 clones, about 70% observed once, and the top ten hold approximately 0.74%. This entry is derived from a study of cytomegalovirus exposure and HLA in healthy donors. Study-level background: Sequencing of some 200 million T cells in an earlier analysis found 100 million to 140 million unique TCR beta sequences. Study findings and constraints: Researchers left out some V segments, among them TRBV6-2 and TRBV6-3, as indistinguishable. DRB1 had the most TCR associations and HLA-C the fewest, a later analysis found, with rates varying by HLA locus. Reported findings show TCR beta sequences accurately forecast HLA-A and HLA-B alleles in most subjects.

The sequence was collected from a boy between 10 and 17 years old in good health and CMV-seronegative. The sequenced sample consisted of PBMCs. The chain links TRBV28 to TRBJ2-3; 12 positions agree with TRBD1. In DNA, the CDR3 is TGTGCCAGCAGGGTCCTGGGACAGGGGGCAGGAGATACGCAGTATTTT. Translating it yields CASRVLGQGAGDTQYF.